This T cell receptor (beta chain) derives from a study of OX40 agonist ivuxolimab in advanced cancers. Study-level information: Recorded diagnoses for dose-escalation patients were hepatocellular carcinoma, melanoma, renal cell or head and neck cancer. General study results and limits: At 0.1 to 3.0 mg/kg and by week 6, clonal expansion occurred in CD4+ and CD8+ blood T cells.

Samples were taken at baseline and on day 1 of cycles 4 and 7. With 5 bases removed from V and 4 bases from J, the gap between germline ends came to 11 bases. The V gene's germline CDR1 is LNHDA and CDR2 SQIVND (reference sequence). The CDR3 spans 14 residues. This clone came up once. Antigen specificity is unknown. This table comes from immunoSEQ multiplex PCR, and its TCRdb copy is limited to in-frame clones, with some not included. Of about 84,000 clones in the sample, around 90% were seen once. The material sequenced was CD4+ or CD8+ T cells sorted from blood, taken in a trial of the OX40 agonist ivuxolimab. The V call is TRBV19, the J call TRBJ2-2; D is unresolved. The receptor was isolated from an adult with an advanced solid tumor such as melanoma, head and neck, liver or kidney cancer. CDR3 nucleotide sequence: TGTGCCAGTAGTTTAACTTCCTCCACCGGGGAGCTGTTTTTT. Residues: CASSLTSSTGELFF.